The clone carrying this TCR beta chain is a singleton in its sample. These data come from a study of blood T cell repertoires in COVID-19. The table came from immunoSEQ multiplex PCR; TCRdb's copy has only in-frame clones and leaves some out. The sample holds tens of thousands of clones; around four fifths are singletons and the top ten take about an eighth. The sequence was obtained from a human donor in a cohort sampled during active COVID-19. Sequenced: peripheral blood.

CDR3: CATSDWGRRNTGELFF. DNA for the CDR3: TGTGCCACCAGTGATTGGGGCAGGAGGAACACCGGGGAGCTGTTTTTT. V and J are TRBV24-1 and TRBJ2-2; tentative D call: TRBD1 (5 bases). V was trimmed by 2 bases and J by 1 base, leaving 10 bases between them. The CDR3 runs 16 residues. Per germline, CDR1 KGHDR and CDR2 SFDVKD.